These 28 T cell receptor beta chains share one sample of origin, sequenced in a study of cytomegalovirus exposure and HLA in healthy donors. Vbeta (60) and Jbeta (13) primers were used in the PCR. The assay was immunoSEQ multiplex PCR, and TCRdb's table has in-frame clones only and misses some. This sample has just over 200,000 clones, with 82% found just once. Sequencing was carried out using PBMCs. All receptors derive from a woman aged 40-49 years in good health and CMV-seronegative.

The rearrangement uses TRBV30 and TRBJ1-1, with D uncertain. Germline V gene sequence: CDR1 GTSNPN, CDR2 SVGIG (reference sequence). Between the trimmed V and J ends, which lost 0 bases and 9 bases, there was a span of 8 bases. This CDR3 region has 11 residues. The DNA of the CDR3 is TGTGCCTGGAGTGTTGAGGCCAAAGCTTTCTTT. It encodes CAWSVEAKAFF.

The chain combines TRBV2 with TRBJ2-2, with TRBD2 matching 13 bases. Germline CDR1 and CDR2: SNHLY and FYNNEI. CDR3 size: 18 residues. Losses at the gene ends were 9 bases for V and 2 bases for J; bases not matched to a gene: 12. CDR3 nucleotide sequence: TGTGCCAGAGATTCGGGGACTAGCGGGAATCGAAACACCGGGGAGCTGTTTTTT. It specifies CARDSGTSGNRNTGELFF.

This clone came up once. V and J are TRBV9 and TRBJ2-3; TRBD1 agrees at 8 bases. Germline CDR1 reads SGDLS; CDR2 reads YYNGEE. The CDR3 consists of 15 residues. J gave up 3 bases and V 0 bases, and 3 bases lay outside the gene matches. The chain's CDR3 is CASSVGTGKTDTQYF. CDR3 DNA sequence: TGTGCCAGCAGCGTAGGGACAGGGAAAACAGATACGCAGTATTTT.

The genes are TRBV10-3 and TRBJ1-1; the match to TRBD1 covers 7 bases. With 6 bases clipped from V and 11 bases from J, the junction kept 9 bases outside the gene matches. Germline CDR1 and CDR2: ENHRY and SYGVKD. The CDR3 loop spans 12 amino acids. The CDR3, as DNA: TGTGCCATCAGGGGACAGCATCCAGGGGCTTTCTTT. Residues: CAIRGQHPGAFF.

This clone was observed a few times. V gene TRBV10-3 combines with J gene TRBJ2-7; D possibly corresponds to TRBD1 (7 bases). The germline V gene has CDR1 ENHRY and CDR2 SYGVKD. V gave up 10 bases and J gave up 0 bases, with 16 bases separating them. The CDR3 runs 14 residues. In DNA, the CDR3 is TGTGCCACCGGGGGACAGTTAGACTCCTACGAGCAGTACTTC. Its translation: CATGGQLDSYEQYF.

This clone has a handful of counts. The chain links TRBV10-1 to TRBJ2-1; TRBD1 matches 12 bases. Losses at the gene ends were 0 bases for V and 8 bases for J; bases not matched to a gene: 2. CDR3 length: 15 residues. CDR1 WNHNN and CDR2 SYGVQD come from the germline V gene (reference sequence). The CDR3: CASSESRDRGHEQFF. The CDR3 DNA reads as TGCGCCAGCAGTGAGTCCCGGGACAGGGGGCATGAGCAGTTCTTC.

Only a few counts were recorded for this clone. The DNA of the CDR3 is TGTGCCAGCAGCTTAACTCCGGGACTAGCGGGCTATAGCACAGATACGCAGTATTTT. Amino acid sequence: CASSLTPGLAGYSTDTQYF. The rearrangement joins TRBV7-3 to TRBJ2-3; 12 bases agree with TRBD2. Germline lookup yields CDR1 SGHTA and CDR2 FQGTGA. The CDR3 spans 19 residues. The V and J ends lost 0 bases and 0 bases, in that order; junction bases with no gene match: 7.

On this clone itself: Its ends do not fully match the called genes, so a read error is possible. The CDR3 sequence is CASSSTDTLPGHF. The CDR3 DNA reads as TGTGCCAGCAGTTCGACAGACACTCTCCCAGGTCACTTC. The rearrangement uses TRBV28 and TRBJ1-2, with a tentative D call TRBD1 (5 bases). Germline V gives CDR1 MDHEN, CDR2 SYDVKM. The CDR3 sequence is 13 residues long.

This clone was observed a single time. V and J are TRBV9 and TRBJ1-5; 10 nucleotides align to TRBD1. With 3 bases clipped from V and 9 bases from J, the junction kept 6 bases outside the gene matches. The CDR3 contains 14 residues. Germline V gives CDR1 SGDLS, CDR2 YYNGEE. In DNA, the CDR3 is TGTGCCAGCAGCGAAGGGACAGGGGTTAGGCCCCAGCATTTT. Translating gives CASSEGTGVRPQHF.

This clone showed up just a few times. The genes are TRBV30 and TRBJ1-1; 8 positions match TRBD1. Germline V lookup: CDR1 GTSNPN, CDR2 SVGIG (reference sequence). The CDR3 extends over 17 amino acids. The trim removed 8 bases at V and 0 bases at J, leaving 17 bases unmatched. CDR3 sequence reads: CARGDPQGARVNTEAFF. CDR3 in DNA: TGTGCCAGAGGGGATCCGCAGGGGGCACGGGTGAACACTGAAGCTTTCTTT.

The chain combines TRBV9 with TRBJ1-1; weak D call: TRBD1 (5 bases). CDR1 and CDR2 (germline): SGDLS, YYNGEE. The V end lost 7 bases, the J end lost 1 base, and 17 bases lay between the germline ends. This CDR3 is built from 15 residues. In DNA, the CDR3 is TGTGCCAGCGAGAGGCTCTTCGGGGGGAACACTGAAGCTTTCTTT. Its protein is CASERLFGGNTEAFF.

The chain links TRBV2 to TRBJ2-3; 8 positions match TRBD2. With 5 bases clipped from V and 0 bases from J, the junction kept 4 bases outside the gene matches. The CDR3 contains 15 residues. In germline, CDR1 is SNHLY, CDR2 FYNNEI. CDR3 bases: TGTGCCAGCAGTCGGGCTAGCGGGAGCACAGATACGCAGTATTTT. The encoded protein is CASSRASGSTDTQYF.

The chain employs TRBV28 and TRBJ1-2, with 7 bases matching TRBD1. V lost 7 bases, J lost 7 bases, and 15 bases stayed unmatched. CDR1 is MDHEN and CDR2 is SYDVKM in the germline V gene. The CDR3 has 15 amino acids. CDR3 sequence: CASTLLSTGTGGYTF. In nucleotides, the CDR3 is TGTGCCAGCACACTCCTCTCGACAGGGACTGGTGGCTACACCTTC.

The V and J genes are TRBV7-9 and TRBJ1-5, with 7 nucleotides matching TRBD1. The length of the CDR3 is 15 residues. V gave up 1 base and J gave up 4 bases; unmatched junction bases: 4. Germline loops: CDR1 SEHNR, CDR2 FQNEAQ (reference sequence). The CDR3 DNA follows: TGTGCCAGCAGCTTAGTGGGGACAGTAAATCAGCCCCAGCATTTT. Its translation is CASSLVGTVNQPQHF.

This rearrangement joins TRBV2 to TRBJ1-5; D perhaps matches TRBD1 (5 bases). Germline V CDR1 and CDR2: SNHLY, FYNNEI. Deletions cut 9 bases from V and 1 base from J, with 7 bases between. This CDR3 has 12 residues. CDR3 coding DNA: TGTGCCAGTCGGGGGAGCAATCAGCCCCAGCATTTT. Residues: CASRGSNQPQHF.

The CDR3 sequence is CASSDNFEQYF. For the CDR3, the DNA is TGTGCCAGCAGTGATAATTTCGAGCAGTACTTC. This chain links TRBV2 with TRBJ2-7; no definite D call. Trimming took off 3 bases at V and 6 bases at J, with 6 bases between the two ends. This CDR3 has 11 residues. CDR1 and CDR2 (germline): SNHLY, FYNNEI.

CDR3 sequence: CSVGSGGPYEQYF. The CDR3 region has the DNA TGCAGCGTTGGGTCGGGAGGGCCCTACGAGCAGTACTTC. The V call is TRBV29-1, the J call TRBJ2-7; 8 nucleotides line up with TRBD2. Germline trimming cut 4 bases from V and 2 bases from J; bases unmatched to any gene: 4. Germline values: CDR1 SQVTM, CDR2 ANQGSEA. This CDR3 has 13 amino acids.

V is TRBV30 and J is TRBJ1-2; D gene unclear. Between the trimmed V and J ends, which lost 4 bases and 6 bases, there was a span of 15 bases. Germline V gene sequence: CDR1 GTSNPN, CDR2 SVGIG (reference sequence). CDR3 length: 13 residues. CDR3 in DNA: TGTGCCTGGACGGTGTCCCGGTTTGATGGCTACACCTTC. This translates into CAWTVSRFDGYTF.

The chain is built from TRBV6-5 and TRBJ1-1; TRBD1 might be the D (6 bases). The CDR3 has 15 amino acids. The germline V gene has CDR1 MNHEY and CDR2 SVGAGI. Trimming stripped 5 bases from V and 0 bases from J, with 13 bases between. The CDR3 bases are TGTGCCAGCAGTAGGCAGGGGATGTTGAACACTGAAGCTTTCTTT. Amino acid sequence: CASSRQGMLNTEAFF.

The gene calls are TRBV27 and TRBJ1-1, with 8 bases fitting TRBD1. The CDR3 is 13 residues long. The germline gives CDR1 MNHEY, CDR2 SMNVEV (reference sequence). The V and J ends lost 8 bases and 4 bases, in that order; junction bases with no gene match: 6. The DNA of the CDR3 is TGTGCCAGCGGTCAGGGGGCGATCACTGAAGCTTTCTTT. Translating gives CASGQGAITEAFF.

The chain carries TRBV19 and TRBJ1-1; a weak D match, TRBD1 (6 bases). V shed 10 bases and J shed 2 bases, with 14 bases lying between them. The CDR3 extends over 13 amino acids. Germline CDR1 reads LNHDA; CDR2 reads SQIVND (reference sequence). As DNA, the CDR3 is TGTGCCACTGGAGACAGGTCCAACACTGAAGCTTTCTTT. As protein: CATGDRSNTEAFF. Full variable domain (remainder filled in from reference TRBV19 and TRBJ1-1): DGGITQSPKYLFRKEGQNVTLSCEQNLNHDAMYWYRQDPGQGLRLIYYSQIVNDFQKGDIAEGYSVSREKKESFPLTVTSAQKNPTAFYLCATGDRSNTEAFFGQGTRLTVV.

This clone has a single count. This chain uses TRBV5-8 with TRBJ2-4, with TRBD1 matching 11 bases. The CDR3 extends over 14 amino acids. Per the germline V gene, CDR1 is SGHTS and CDR2 is YDEGEE. The ends lost 4 bases at V and 7 bases at J; junction bases unmatched: 4. CDR3 protein: CASSTGQGANIQYF. The CDR3 DNA reads as TGTGCCAGCAGCACCGGACAGGGGGCTAACATTCAGTACTTC. Together with reference TRBV5-8 and TRBJ2-4, the CDR3 gives the full variable domain: EAGVTQSPTHLIKTRGQQATLRCSPISGHTSVYWYQQALGLGLQFLLWYDEGEERNRGNFPPRFSGRQFPNYSSELNVNALELEDSALYLCASSTGQGANIQYFGAGTRLSVL.

The chain combines TRBV15 with TRBJ2-7; tentatively, D is TRBD1 (5 bases). V lost 0 bases to trimming and J lost 6 bases, with 15 bases between them. The CDR3 runs 15 residues. CDR1 LNHNV and CDR2 YYDKDF come from the germline V gene (reference sequence). The DNA of the CDR3 is TGTGCCACCAGCAGAGATCGAGGCAGGGTGTCCGAGCAGTACTTC. It specifies CATSRDRGRVSEQYF.

The chain has TRBV7-9 and TRBJ2-7; possible D gene TRBD1, 6 bases. Germline-derived CDR1 and CDR2 are SEHNR and FQNEAQ (reference sequence). V gave up 3 bases and J gave up 5 bases, with 11 bases separating them. This CDR3 contains 13 residues. The CDR3 sequence: CASSFNRAHEQYF. The CDR3 DNA is TGTGCCAGCAGCTTTAACAGGGCCCACGAGCAGTACTTC.

This clone has a handful of counts. This rearrangement joins TRBV6-5 to TRBJ2-2; the match to TRBD2 covers 13 bases. The CDR3 runs to 15 residues. Germline V gene lookup returns CDR1 MNHEY and CDR2 SVGAGI. J lost 7 bases, V lost 4 bases, and 3 bases had no gene match. The CDR3: CASSWTSGSVGELFF. Here the CDR3 DNA reads TGTGCCAGCAGTTGGACTAGCGGGAGTGTCGGGGAGCTGTTTTTT.

The CDR3 coding sequence is TGTGCCAGCAGCGTTGGTTCAGGGATCCTCCAAGAGACCCAGTACTTC. Encoded protein: CASSVGSGILQETQYF. The V and J genes are TRBV7-9 and TRBJ2-5; weak D call: TRBD1 (5 bases). This CDR3 spans 16 amino acids. Trimming shortened V by 5 bases and J by 1 base, and 17 bases separated the two germline ends. Germline CDR1 SEHNR, CDR2 FQNEAQ (reference sequence).

V is TRBV30 and J is TRBJ2-2; D is perhaps TRBD2 (6 bases). Germline V gives CDR1 GTSNPN, CDR2 SVGIG (reference sequence). The CDR3 spans 13 residues. Deletions cut 3 bases from V and 5 bases from J, with 10 bases between. The CDR3 coding sequence is TGTGCCTGGAGCATCAGCGGGACCGGGGAGCTGTTTTTT. Its protein is CAWSISGTGELFF.

The rearrangement links TRBV5-4 to TRBJ1-3; TRBD1 agrees at 11 bases. The CDR3 totals 17 residues. CDR1 and CDR2 (germline): SGHNT, YYREEE (reference sequence). V dropped 4 bases and J dropped 1; count of bases not matched to a gene: 7. The CDR3 here is CASSRTGGSPSGNTIYF. DNA of the CDR3: TGTGCCAGCAGCAGGACAGGGGGCTCCCCTTCTGGAAACACCATATATTTT.